Given below is one T cell receptor beta chain in context. These data originate in a study of blood T cell repertoires in COVID-19. Study at large: Donors in the United States, Italy and Spain gave samples during acute or convalescent COVID-19. Sources were T cells, B-cell-depleted T cells, or PBMCs; the material itself was cDNA or gDNA.

The table came from immunoSEQ multiplex PCR; TCRdb's copy has only in-frame clones and leaves some out. The top ten clones hold 2.2% of a sample with 250,000 to 350,000 clones, roughly 87% of them seen once. The ends were cut back, 7 bases at V and 3 bases at J, with 12 bases in the middle. CDR1 is MNHNY and CDR2 is SVGAGI in the germline V gene (reference sequence). The CDR3 extends over 13 amino acids. The sequence derives from a woman aged 45-65 years who had recovered from COVID-19. V is TRBV6-6 and J is TRBJ1-1; D ambiguous. Material for sequencing was peripheral blood. The CDR3 region has the DNA TGTGCCAGCAATTTGGTCCGAGACACTGAAGCTTTCTTT. Protein sequence: CASNLVRDTEAFF.